The next 29 T cell receptor beta chains were all read from a single sample in a study of T cell changes during pregnancy in multiple sclerosis. Profiling relied on immunoSEQ multiplex PCR, and the TCRdb table lists in-frame clones only, not all of them. The profile shows about 89,000 clones, approximately 94% of them singletons. Source: peripheral blood, taken in the third trimester of pregnancy. All receptors come from a female donor with multiple sclerosis, enrolled in a pregnancy study.

The V call is TRBV6-5, the J call TRBJ1-2, with D possibly TRBD1 on 6 matching bases. Deletions cut 5 bases from V and 4 bases from J, with 17 bases between. This CDR3 spans 15 amino acids. Germline loops: CDR1 MNHEY, CDR2 SVGAGI. The DNA of the CDR3 is TGTGCCAGCAGTCAAAGGACGGGGGGCGCCTATGGCTACACCTTC. It specifies CASSQRTGGAYGYTF.

The V call is TRBV12-5, the J call TRBJ2-4, with 9 bases identical to TRBD2. V shed 1 base, J shed 0 bases, and the junction held 1 base outside the gene matches. The CDR3 is made up of 16 amino acids. Germline lookup yields CDR1 LGHNT and CDR2 FRNRAP. CDR3 nucleotide sequence: TGTGCTAGTGGTTTGGCTAGCGGGAAAGCCAAAAACATTCAGTACTTC. Its translation: CASGLASGKAKNIQYF.

The rearrangement joins TRBV9 to TRBJ2-1; 12 bases are a match to TRBD2. The germline gives CDR1 SGDLS, CDR2 YYNGEE. The CDR3 runs to 16 residues. Trimming at V came to 3 bases and at J to 4 bases, leaving 5 bases not matched to a gene. CDR3 in amino acids: CASSGTGTSGYNEQFF. Written as DNA, the CDR3 is TGTGCCAGCAGCGGTACCGGGACTAGCGGGTACAATGAGCAGTTCTTC.

As DNA, the CDR3 is TGTGCCAGCAGCGTAATGGGACAACCGGGCACTGAAGCTTTCTTT. Its translation is CASSVMGQPGTEAFF. The chain joins TRBV9 to TRBJ1-1; tentatively, D is TRBD1 (6 bases). This CDR3 contains 15 residues. The V gene's germline CDR1 is SGDLS and CDR2 YYNGEE. Trimming removed 1 base at V and 4 bases at J, with 14 bases between. Using reference TRBV9 and TRBJ1-1 for the parts outside the CDR3, the full variable domain is DSGVTQTPKHLITATGQRVTLRCSPRSGDLSVYWYQQSLDQGLQFLIQYYNGEERAKGNILERFSAQQFPDLHSELNLSSLELGDSALYFCASSVMGQPGTEAFFGQGTRLTVV.

V usage is TRBV9 and J usage is TRBJ2-6; D not resolved. CDR1 is SGDLS, CDR2 YYNGEE, per germline. V dropped 0 bases and J dropped 4 bases, with 5 bases sitting between them. The CDR3 runs to 14 residues. The CDR3 coding sequence is TGTGCCAGCAGCGTAGCTCAGGGGGCCAACGTCCTGACTTTC. Its translation is CASSVAQGANVLTF. Variable domain in full (rest from reference TRBV9 and TRBJ2-6): DSGVTQTPKHLITATGQRVTLRCSPRSGDLSVYWYQQSLDQGLQFLIQYYNGEERAKGNILERFSAQQFPDLHSELNLSSLELGDSALYFCASSVAQGANVLTFGAGSRLTVL.

The V gene is TRBV28, the J gene TRBJ1-1, with unresolved D. CDR3 length equals 14 residues. V gave up 4 bases and J gave up 1 base, with 10 bases separating them. Germline V lookup: CDR1 MDHEN, CDR2 SYDVKM. CDR3 in amino acids: CASSSPYRNTEAFF. The CDR3 DNA is TGTGCCAGCAGTTCTCCTTATAGGAACACTGAAGCTTTCTTT. The full variable domain, completed using reference TRBV28 and TRBJ1-1, is DVKVTQSSRYLVKRTGEKVFLECVQDMDHENMFWYRQDPGLGLRLIYFSYDVKMKEKGDIPEGYSVSREKKERFSLILESASTNQTSMYLCASSSPYRNTEAFFGQGTRLTVV.

The rearrangement links TRBV19 to TRBJ1-1, with TRBD1 matching over 9 bases. This CDR3 is 16 amino acids long. With 5 bases clipped from V and 3 bases from J, the junction kept 10 bases outside the gene matches. CDR1 is LNHDA and CDR2 is SQIVND in the germline V gene (reference sequence). Here the CDR3 reads CASSSPPGQGHTEAFF. The CDR3 DNA sequence: TGTGCCAGTAGTTCCCCGCCGGGACAGGGCCACACTGAAGCTTTCTTT.

The chain joins TRBV9 to TRBJ1-1; TRBD1 is a possible D gene (6 bases). Looked up from germline, CDR1 is SGDLS and CDR2 is YYNGEE. The CDR3 has 15 amino acids. V lost 0 bases to trimming and J lost 1 base, with 10 bases between them. As DNA, the CDR3 is TGTGCCAGCAGCGTAGGGGCAGGGGAGAACACTGAAGCTTTCTTT. Translating it yields CASSVGAGENTEAFF.

CDR3 protein: CASSPPGRAYTDTQYF. Written as DNA, the CDR3 is TGTGCCAGCTCACCACCCGGGAGAGCTTACACAGATACGCAGTATTTT. The chain is built from TRBV18 and TRBJ2-3; tentative D call: TRBD2 (6 bases). V lost 0 bases and J lost 2, with 12 bases in between. The CDR3 spans 16 residues. Germline CDR1 KGHSH, CDR2 LQKENI. Combining the CDR3 with reference TRBV18 and TRBJ2-3 gives the whole variable domain NAGVMQNPRHLVRRRGQEARLRCSPMKGHSHVYWYRQLPEEGLKFMVYLQKENIIDESGMPKERFSAEFPKEGPSILRIQQVVRGDSAAYFCASSPPGRAYTDTQYFGPGTRLTVL.

CDR3 in amino acids: CASSIDRQSKGYTF. The CDR3 DNA sequence: TGTGCCAGTAGTATAGACCGACAGTCAAAGGGCTACACCTTC. The chain carries TRBV19 and TRBJ1-2; possible D gene TRBD1, 5 bases. Deletions cut 0 bases from V and 8 bases from J, with 13 bases between. Germline V lookup: CDR1 LNHDA, CDR2 SQIVND (reference sequence). The CDR3 loop spans 14 amino acids.

This chain uses TRBV5-4 with TRBJ2-4; TRBD2 might be the D (5 bases). The length of the CDR3 is 15 residues. The V and J ends lost 5 bases and 6 bases respectively, with 18 bases between them. Germline V gives CDR1 SGHNT, CDR2 YYREEE (reference sequence). The CDR3 coding sequence is TGTGCCAGCAGTGTCAATGGGGTGAGGGTAAACATTCAGTACTTC. This gives the protein CASSVNGVRVNIQYF.

The V and J genes are TRBV18 and TRBJ1-1; 7 bases align to TRBD1. J lost 0 bases, V lost 3 bases, and 7 bases had no gene match. Germline assignment: CDR1 KGHSH and CDR2 LQKENI. The CDR3 runs to 16 residues. DNA for the CDR3: TGTGCCAGCTCACCCCGACAGGGAAATTTGAACACTGAAGCTTTCTTT. Translation gives CASSPRQGNLNTEAFF.

This chain uses TRBV7-6 with TRBJ1-3; no firm D call. Germline-derived CDR1 and CDR2 are SGHVS and FNYEAQ. V shed 4 bases and J shed 0 bases, with 13 bases lying between them. CDR3 length: 16 residues. The CDR3 bases are TGTGCCAGCAGCTCCTCCGGGGTTAGCTCTGGAAACACCATATATTTT. It is translated as CASSSSGVSSGNTIYF.

Only one count was recorded for this clone. The genes are TRBV10-2 and TRBJ2-7; tentatively, D is TRBD2 (5 bases). Germline V CDR1 and CDR2: WSHSY, SAAADI. The CDR3 extends over 13 amino acids. V lost 4 bases and J 1 base, leaving 8 bases between the germline ends. CDR3 sequence reads: CASSGTGSYEQYF. Written as DNA, the CDR3 is TGCGCCAGCAGTGGGACGGGGTCCTACGAGCAGTACTTC.

V is TRBV9 and J is TRBJ1-1; no definite D call. CDR3 length: 14 residues. The germline V and J ends were trimmed by 0 bases and 1 base, with 7 bases remaining between them. Germline-derived CDR1 and CDR2 are SGDLS and YYNGEE. The CDR3 coding sequence is TGTGCCAGCAGCGTAGAACCAGGGAACACTGAAGCTTTCTTT. It translates to CASSVEPGNTEAFF.

The V call is TRBV7-8, the J call TRBJ2-7; D is undetermined. Trimming took 0 bases from V and 4 from J, leaving 10 bases between them. The germline CDR1 and CDR2 sequences are SGHVS and FQNEAQ. This CDR3 region has 14 residues. CDR3 coding DNA: TGTGCCAGCAGCTTAGCGCATTCTCTATACGAGCAGTACTTC. Encoded protein: CASSLAHSLYEQYF. The whole variable domain, filled in from reference TRBV7-8 and TRBJ2-7, reads GAGVSQSPRYKVAKRGQDVALRCDPISGHVSLFWYQQALGQGPEFLTYFQNEAQLDKSGLPSDRFFAERPEGSVSTLKIQRTQQEDSAVYLCASSLAHSLYEQYFGPGTRLTVT.

The V gene is TRBV7-2, the J gene TRBJ2-5; weak D call: TRBD1 (6 bases). The CDR3 extends over 13 amino acids. Trimming cost V 1 base and J 7 bases, with 10 bases left between them. Germline V gives CDR1 SGHTA, CDR2 FQGNSA. In nucleotides, the CDR3 is TGTGCCAGCAGCTTAGAAGACAGGACGACCCAGTACTTC. Its translation is CASSLEDRTTQYF.

This clone was counted once. The rearrangement links TRBV27 to TRBJ2-6; 7 bases match TRBD1. The CDR3 contains 17 residues. J lost 0 bases, V lost 1 base, and 3 bases had no gene match. Germline V lookup: CDR1 MNHEY, CDR2 SMNVEV (reference sequence). This CDR3 reads CASSLFGQASGANVLTF. CDR3 DNA: TGTGCCAGCAGTTTATTTGGACAGGCCTCTGGGGCCAACGTCCTGACTTTC.

V and J are TRBV9 and TRBJ2-2; TRBD2 agrees at 10 bases. This CDR3 has 15 amino acids. Per the germline V gene, CDR1 is SGDLS and CDR2 is YYNGEE. Trimming at V came to 2 bases and at J to 7 bases, leaving 5 bases not matched to a gene. In nucleotides, the CDR3 is TGTGCCAGCAGCGTTAGCGGGAGGCCAAGCGGGGAGCTGTTTTTT. This translates into CASSVSGRPSGELFF.

The chain employs TRBV5-6 and TRBJ2-7, with TRBD2 as a possible D gene (5 bases). The CDR3 covers 14 residues. V was trimmed by 1 base and J by 5 bases, leaving 13 bases between them. Germline lookup yields CDR1 SGHDT and CDR2 YYEEEE. The CDR3 sequence: CASSLTGKLHEQYF. In DNA, the CDR3 is TGTGCCAGCAGCTTGACGGGGAAGCTGCACGAGCAGTACTTC. Full variable domain (rest looked up from reference TRBV5-6 and TRBJ2-7): DAGVTQSPTHLIKTRGQQVTLRCSPKSGHDTVSWYQQALGQGPQFIFQYYEEEERQRGNFPDRFSGHQFPNYSSELNVNALLLGDSALYLCASSLTGKLHEQYFGPGTRLTVT.

The V gene is TRBV6-1, the J gene TRBJ2-7; tentative D call: TRBD1 (5 bases). The CDR3 covers 14 residues. The germline gives CDR1 MNHNS, CDR2 SASEGT. V lost 8 bases and J lost 0, with 14 bases in between. The CDR3 nucleotides are TGTGCCAGCCACCAGGGTCAAAGCTCCTACGAGCAGTACTTC. Translating gives CASHQGQSSYEQYF.

The CDR3 loop is CASTRTGGYTF. CDR3 in DNA: TGTGCCAGCACCCGAACGGGAGGCTACACCTTC. V usage is TRBV11-2 and J usage is TRBJ1-2; no clear D. Trimming shortened V by 7 bases and J by 8 bases, and 11 bases separated the two germline ends. The V gene's germline CDR1 is SGHAT and CDR2 FQNNGV. This CDR3 region has 11 residues.

The V gene is TRBV7-2, the J gene TRBJ2-7, with D possibly matching TRBD2 (6 bases). V lost 3 bases and J 5 bases, leaving 23 bases between the germline ends. The CDR3 is made up of 17 amino acids. Germline assignment: CDR1 SGHTA and CDR2 FQGNSA. The CDR3 nucleotides are TGTGCCAGCAGCTTTTTATTGATCGGGAGCTTACCCAACGAGCAGTACTTC. This encodes CASSFLLIGSLPNEQYF.

V gene TRBV25-1 combines with J gene TRBJ1-2, with D maybe TRBD1 (6 bases). V shed 6 bases and J shed 8 bases, with 10 bases lying between them. Germline CDR1 reads MGHDK; CDR2 reads SYGVNS. CDR3 length equals 11 residues. This chain's CDR3 is CASRQGSGYTF. The CDR3 region has the DNA TGTGCCAGCAGACAGGGAAGCGGCTACACCTTC.

The chain combines TRBV20-1 with TRBJ1-2, with TRBD1 as a possible D gene (5 bases). V shed 6 bases and J shed 5 bases, with 10 bases lying between them. The CDR3 loop spans 11 amino acids. Germline V CDR1 and CDR2: DFQATT, SNEGSKA (reference sequence). Written as DNA, the CDR3 is TGCAGTGCCCCGGGACTTTATGGCTACACCTTC. Translating it yields CSAPGLYGYTF.

This chain connects TRBV18 to TRBJ1-2; 9 bases agree with TRBD1. The junction had 9 bases not matched to a gene; V was cut back by 3 bases and J by 7 bases. CDR3 length: 15 amino acids. Germline CDR1 KGHSH, CDR2 LQKENI. The CDR3 bases are TGTGCCAGCTCACCGGGACAGGGTCTTGCGGGTGGCTACACCTTC. Translated, it gives CASSPGQGLAGGYTF.

This sequence joins TRBV7-2 and TRBJ1-2, with 8 bases fitting TRBD1. J lost 4 bases, V lost 6 bases, and 4 bases had no gene match. The CDR3 has 13 residues. CDR1 SGHTA and CDR2 FQGNSA come from the germline V gene. The CDR3 here is CASRAGQGYGYTF. In DNA form, the CDR3 reads TGTGCCAGCAGGGCCGGACAGGGCTATGGCTACACCTTC.

This CDR3 reads CATRTANYGYTF. The CDR3 DNA reads TGTGCCACGAGAACTGCTAACTATGGCTACACCTTC. The rearrangement links TRBV28 to TRBJ1-2; D is unresolved. The CDR3 covers 12 residues. Deletions cut 10 bases from V and 0 bases from J, with 9 bases between. Per the germline V gene, CDR1 is MDHEN and CDR2 is SYDVKM.

This clone showed up just once. The V gene is TRBV18, the J gene TRBJ1-4, with TRBD1 as a possible D gene (6 bases). Trimming cost V 3 bases and J 5 bases, with 7 bases left between them. The CDR3 runs 13 residues. The germline V gene encodes CDR1 KGHSH and CDR2 LQKENI. This chain's CDR3 is CASSPRGNEKLFF. In DNA, the CDR3 is TGTGCCAGCTCACCTAGGGGGAATGAAAAACTGTTTTTT.